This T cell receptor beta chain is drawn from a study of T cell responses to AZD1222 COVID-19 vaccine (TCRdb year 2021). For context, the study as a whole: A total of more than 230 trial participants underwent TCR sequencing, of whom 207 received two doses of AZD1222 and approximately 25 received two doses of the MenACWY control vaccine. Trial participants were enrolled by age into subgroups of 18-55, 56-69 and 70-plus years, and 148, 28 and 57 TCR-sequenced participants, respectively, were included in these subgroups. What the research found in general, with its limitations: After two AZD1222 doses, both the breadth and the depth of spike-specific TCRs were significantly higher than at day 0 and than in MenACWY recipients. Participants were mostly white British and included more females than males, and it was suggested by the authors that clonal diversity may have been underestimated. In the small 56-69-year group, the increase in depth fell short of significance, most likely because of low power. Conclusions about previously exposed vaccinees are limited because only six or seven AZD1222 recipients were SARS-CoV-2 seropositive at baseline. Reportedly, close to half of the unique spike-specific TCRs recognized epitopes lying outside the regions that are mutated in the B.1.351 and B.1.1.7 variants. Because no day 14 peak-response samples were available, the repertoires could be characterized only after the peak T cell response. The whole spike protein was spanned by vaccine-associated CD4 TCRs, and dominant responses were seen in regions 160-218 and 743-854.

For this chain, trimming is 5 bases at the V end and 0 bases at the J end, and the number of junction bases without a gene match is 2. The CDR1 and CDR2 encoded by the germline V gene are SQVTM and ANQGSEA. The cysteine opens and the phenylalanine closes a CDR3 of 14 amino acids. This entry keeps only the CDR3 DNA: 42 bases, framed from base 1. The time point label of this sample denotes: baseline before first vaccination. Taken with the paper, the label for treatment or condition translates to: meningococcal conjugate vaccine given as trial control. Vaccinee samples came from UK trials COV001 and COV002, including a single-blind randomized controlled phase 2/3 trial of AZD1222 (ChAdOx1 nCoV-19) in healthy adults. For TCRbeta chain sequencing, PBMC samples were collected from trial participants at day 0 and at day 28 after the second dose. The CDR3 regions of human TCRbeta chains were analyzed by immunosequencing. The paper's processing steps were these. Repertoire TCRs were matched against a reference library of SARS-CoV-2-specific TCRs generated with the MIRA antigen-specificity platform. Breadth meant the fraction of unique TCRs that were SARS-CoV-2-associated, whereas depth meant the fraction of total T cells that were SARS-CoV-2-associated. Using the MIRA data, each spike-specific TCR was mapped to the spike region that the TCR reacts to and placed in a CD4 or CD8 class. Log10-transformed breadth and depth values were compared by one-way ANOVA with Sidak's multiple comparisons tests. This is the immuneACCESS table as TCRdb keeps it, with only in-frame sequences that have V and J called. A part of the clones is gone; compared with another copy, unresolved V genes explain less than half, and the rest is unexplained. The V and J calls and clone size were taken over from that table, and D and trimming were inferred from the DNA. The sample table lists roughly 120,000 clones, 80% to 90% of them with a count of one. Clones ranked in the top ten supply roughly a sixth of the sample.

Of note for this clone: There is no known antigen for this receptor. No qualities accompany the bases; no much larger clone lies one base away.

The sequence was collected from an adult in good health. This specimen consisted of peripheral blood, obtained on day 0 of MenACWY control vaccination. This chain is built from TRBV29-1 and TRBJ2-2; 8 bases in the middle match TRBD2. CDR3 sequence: CSVLSGANTGELFF. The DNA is TGCAGCGTTCTTAGCGGGGCGAACACCGGGGAGCTGTTTTTT.